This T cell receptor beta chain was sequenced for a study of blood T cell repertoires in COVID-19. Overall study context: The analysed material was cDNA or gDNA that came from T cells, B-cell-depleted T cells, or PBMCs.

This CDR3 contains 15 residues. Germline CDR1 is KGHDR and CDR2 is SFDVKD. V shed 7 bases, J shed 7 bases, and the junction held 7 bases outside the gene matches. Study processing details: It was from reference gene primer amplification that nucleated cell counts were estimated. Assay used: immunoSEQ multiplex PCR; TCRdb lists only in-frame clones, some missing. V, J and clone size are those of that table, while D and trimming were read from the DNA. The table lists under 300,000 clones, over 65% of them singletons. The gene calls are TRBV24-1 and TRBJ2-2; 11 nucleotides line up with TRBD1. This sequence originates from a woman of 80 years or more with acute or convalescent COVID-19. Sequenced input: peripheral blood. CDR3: CATRAGQGANGELFF. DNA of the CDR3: TGTGCCACCAGGGCCGGACAGGGGGCAAACGGGGAGCTGTTTTTT.